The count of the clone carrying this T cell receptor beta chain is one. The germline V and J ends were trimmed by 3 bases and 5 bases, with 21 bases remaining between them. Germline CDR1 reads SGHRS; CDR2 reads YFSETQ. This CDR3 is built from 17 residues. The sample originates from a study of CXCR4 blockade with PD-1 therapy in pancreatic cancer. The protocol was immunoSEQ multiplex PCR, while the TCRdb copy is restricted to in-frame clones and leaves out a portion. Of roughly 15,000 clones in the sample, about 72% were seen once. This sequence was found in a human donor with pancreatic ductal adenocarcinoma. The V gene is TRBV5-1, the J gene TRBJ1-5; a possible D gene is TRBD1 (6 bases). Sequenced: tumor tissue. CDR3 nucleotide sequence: TGCGCCAGCAGCTACCCTAAACAGGGCCAAGGTTATCAGCCCCAGCATTTT. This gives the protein CASSYPKQGQGYQPQHF.